Sequencing of this T cell receptor (beta chain) was carried out in a study of blood T cell repertoires in COVID-19. A single count supports this clone. In the original processing: By means of reference gene primer amplification, nucleated cell counts were estimated. Libraries were prepared by immunoSEQ multiplex PCR; TCRdb keeps only in-frame clonotypes and omits some of them. V and J calls and clone size follow that table, whereas D and trimming were derived from the DNA. This table has 68,000 or so clones, approximately 80% appearing once. CDR1 and CDR2 (germline): SGHTA, FQGNSA. The V gene end was trimmed by 7 bases and the J gene end by 1 base; junction bases not matched to a gene: 3. The CDR3 spans 13 residues.

The chain couples TRBV7-2 to TRBJ2-5, with TRBD2 matching 7 bases. The clonotype comes from a woman between 50 and 59 years old with acute or convalescent COVID-19. Sequenced material: peripheral blood. CDR3 nucleotides: TGTGCCAGCACTCGCGGGAGCCAAGAGACCCAGTACTTC. This translates into CASTRGSQETQYF.